This TCR beta chain stems from a study of cytomegalovirus exposure and HLA in healthy donors. This CDR3 contains 13 residues. The germline CDR1 and CDR2 sequences are LNHDA and SQIVND (reference sequence). V dropped 7 bases and J dropped 6 bases, with 15 bases sitting between them. PCR primers comprised 60 Vbeta and 13 Jbeta primers. Clones were read by immunoSEQ multiplex PCR, and TCRdb kept only the in-frame ones, dropping some. The top ten hold about 4.4% of the sample, which has about 130,000 clones, 65% to 75% seen once. The TCR comes from a woman aged 50 to 60 in good health and CMV-seropositive. Input material: PBMCs. The chain uses TRBV19 and TRBJ1-2, with D unclear. The CDR3, as DNA: TGTGCCAGTACTTCCAGGCGGGTAGATGGCTACACCTTC. Its protein product is CASTSRRVDGYTF.